One sample yielded the 16 T cell receptor beta chains listed below, sequenced in a study of T cells in Graves' hyperthyroidism and ophthalmopathy. Researchers amplified the TCR beta CDR3 regions from RNA transcripts. First-round RT-PCR of the TCR CDR3 relied on the HTBI primer set. Each CDR3 protein gets one entry after TCRdb re-called the multiplex PCR reads with MiXCR. The data hold roughly 570,000 distinct CDR3 sequences, with 46% observed a single time. Sequences were obtained from peripheral blood or thyroid tissue (not recorded which). The receptors derive from an adult woman with Graves' disease, either hyperthyroidism or ophthalmopathy (not recorded which).

The rearrangement joins TRBV29-1 to TRBJ2-7; D perhaps matches TRBD1 (6 bases). Trimming took off 8 bases at V and 4 bases at J, with 21 bases between the two ends. The germline CDR1 and CDR2 sequences are SQVTM and ANQGSEA. The length of the CDR3 is 14 residues. This CDR3 reads CSKYSRGRRYEQYF. DNA for the CDR3: TGCAGCAAGTACAGCAGGGGTAGACGGTACGAGCAGTACTTC.

This clonotype was seen repeatedly, ten times or more. This chain joins TRBV29-1 and TRBJ2-7; D remains ambiguous. The germline V and J ends were trimmed by 5 bases and 0 bases, with 8 bases remaining between them. Germline-derived CDR1 and CDR2 are SQVTM and ANQGSEA. The CDR3 length is 12 residues. DNA for the CDR3: TGCAGCGTTCTAGGGTTCTCCTACGAGCAGTACTTC. Protein: CSVLGFSYEQYF.

This clonotype was seen a handful of times. The rearrangement joins TRBV20-1 to TRBJ2-7; D may be TRBD2 (6 bases). This CDR3 has 13 amino acids. V lost 1 base and J lost 5, with 12 bases in between. Germline V gene data show CDR1 as DFQATT and CDR2 as SNEGSKA (reference sequence). CDR3 sequence reads: CSARGGEWHEQYF. CDR3 bases: TGCAGTGCTAGAGGGGGGGAGTGGCACGAGCAGTACTTC.

This clonotype was detected a few times. The chain combines TRBV29-1 with TRBJ1-1, with D unresolved. The CDR3 has 13 residues. Per the germline V gene, CDR1 is SQVTM and CDR2 is ANQGSEA. Between the trimmed V and J ends, which lost 3 bases and 0 bases, there was a span of 8 bases. This chain's CDR3 is CSVEKFMNTEAFF. Written as DNA, the CDR3 is TGCAGCGTTGAGAAGTTCATGAACACTGAAGCTTTCTTT. The whole variable domain, remainder taken from reference TRBV29-1 and TRBJ1-1, is SAVISQKPSRDICQRGTSLTIQCQVDSQVTMMFWYRQQPGQSLTLIATANQGSEATYESGFVIDKFPISRPNLTFSTLTVSNMSPEDSSIYLCSVEKFMNTEAFFGQGTRLTVV.

This clonotype was detected ten times or more. The chain links TRBV10-2 to TRBJ1-5; a weak D match, TRBD1 (5 bases). Germline V gene lookup returns CDR1 WSHSY and CDR2 SAAADI. CDR3 size: 15 residues. V lost 7 bases and J lost 0, with 13 bases in between. The CDR3 region has the DNA TGCGCCAGCAAGTTGGGGGTCGGTAGCAATCAGCCCCAGCATTTT. Its translation is CASKLGVGSNQPQHF.

In regard to this clonotype: As the CDR3 is not closed by the conserved phenylalanine or tryptophan, this likely results from a read error. The limits of the CDR3 on the DNA are not certain, so only TCRdb's listed CDR3 is given. The CDR3 loop reads CASSRGGQGKENGYTFGS. The chain employs TRBV7-6 and TRBJ2-5; TRBD2, the table's D call, was not compared with the DNA. Germline CDR1 is SGHVS and CDR2 is FNYEAQ. The CDR3 sequence runs 18 residues, both termini included.

V and J are TRBV10-3 and TRBJ2-7; 10 bases match TRBD2. V was clipped by 4 bases and J by 5 bases; unmatched bases: 8. Germline CDR1 reads ENHRY; CDR2 reads SYGVKD. CDR3 length: 15 amino acids. CDR3 in amino acids: CAISAASGSLDEQYF. The CDR3 DNA sequence: TGTGCCATCAGTGCGGCTAGCGGGAGTCTCGACGAGCAGTACTTC.

The chain has TRBV27 and TRBJ2-7; the match to TRBD1 covers 8 bases. Per the germline V gene, CDR1 is MNHEY and CDR2 is SMNVEV (reference sequence). The V gene end was trimmed by 5 bases and the J gene end by 7 bases; junction bases not matched to a gene: 7. The CDR3 consists of 13 residues. CDR3 protein: CASSLGQGSEQYF. CDR3 nucleotides: TGTGCCAGCAGTCTCGGACAGGGCTCAGAGCAGTACTTC.

This clonotype was counted at least ten times. V gene TRBV10-1 combines with J gene TRBJ2-7, with 10 bases lining up with TRBD2. Germline V lookup: CDR1 WNHNN, CDR2 SYGVQD (reference sequence). The CDR3 is 14 residues long. J gave up 9 bases and V 0 bases, and 5 bases lay outside the gene matches. For the CDR3, the DNA is TGCGCCAGCAGTGAGTCGGTGGCTAGCGGGAGGCAGTACTTC. Translation gives CASSESVASGRQYF.

J is TRBJ1-2 and V is TRBV10-3; D not certain. The CDR3 runs to 13 residues. Trimming pared 10 bases from V and 3 bases from J, leaving 15 bases between. Germline CDR1 reads ENHRY; CDR2 reads SYGVKD. The CDR3 sequence: CASVVSWDYGYTF. As DNA, the CDR3 is TGTGCCAGCGTGGTATCCTGGGACTATGGCTACACCTTC.

The chain couples TRBV7-2 to TRBJ2-5; 12 bases align to TRBD2. The CDR3 length is 15 residues. Germline V gives CDR1 SGHTA, CDR2 FQGNSA. J lost 8 bases, V lost 1 base, and 5 bases had no gene match. The CDR3: CASSLGLAGEATQYF. The CDR3, as DNA: TGTGCCAGCAGCTTAGGACTAGCGGGAGAGGCTACCCAGTACTTC.

The J gene is TRBJ1-2, the V gene TRBV24-1, with 7 bases lining up with TRBD1. J lost 10 bases, V lost 5 bases, and 9 bases had no gene match. The CDR3 covers 13 residues. Per the germline V gene, CDR1 is KGHDR and CDR2 is SFDVKD. The CDR3 reads CATSAGTADHYTF. CDR3 coding DNA: TGTGCCACCAGTGCGGGGACAGCGGATCACTACACCTTC.

This clonotype was observed at least ten times. The chain carries TRBV5-1 and TRBJ1-5; possibly TRBD1 for D (5 bases). CDR3 size: 15 residues. The germline CDR1 and CDR2 sequences are SGHRS and YFSETQ. V shed 0 bases and J shed 3 bases, with 10 bases lying between them. CDR3 DNA sequence: TGCGCCAGCAGCTTGGGGGACCCCGACAATCAGCCCCAGCATTTT. It specifies CASSLGDPDNQPQHF.

Remarks on this clonotype: The junction departs from the called germline gene at one end, perhaps through a read error. V gene TRBV19 combines with J gene TRBJ2-7; D not certain. From germline, CDR1 is LNHDA and CDR2 SQIVND (reference sequence). The CDR3 runs 16 residues. The CDR3 reads CASSITPTIGHGEQYF. Written as DNA, the CDR3 is TGTGCCAGCAGTATCACCCCGACAATTGGCCACGGGGAGCAGTACTTC.

This clonotype was seen ten or more times. V is TRBV6-1 and J is TRBJ2-7; D possibly corresponds to TRBD1 (6 bases). V was clipped by 8 bases and J by 2 bases, with 13 bases between them. This CDR3 is built from 13 residues. CDR1 is MNHNS and CDR2 is SASEGT in the germline V gene. CDR3 amino acids: CASQSTGTYEQYF. For the CDR3, the DNA is TGTGCCAGCCAGTCGACAGGAACCTACGAGCAGTACTTC.

This clonotype was seen many times. The chain joins TRBV5-1 to TRBJ2-7, with 7 bases lining up with TRBD1. Trimming at V came to 1 base and at J to 3 bases, leaving 4 bases not matched to a gene. The CDR3 loop spans 14 amino acids. Germline-derived CDR1 and CDR2 are SGHRS and YFSETQ. Here the CDR3 reads CASSLPGTDYEQYF. CDR3 in DNA: TGCGCCAGCAGCTTGCCCGGGACAGACTACGAGCAGTACTTC. Together with reference TRBV5-1 and TRBJ2-7, the CDR3 gives the full variable domain: KAGVTQTPRYLIKTRGQQVTLSCSPISGHRSVSWYQQTPGQGLQFLFEYFSETQRNKGNFPGRFSGRQFSNSRSEMNVSTLELGDSALYLCASSLPGTDYEQYFGPGTRLTVT.